A few counts support the clone carrying this TCR beta chain. What it binds is unknown. The data stem from a study of beta chain features in type 1 diabetes. Study-level information: Cell yields, gender and age were similar in healthy donors and patients.

Of the isolated RNA, all was reverse transcribed, and so the sequenced material was expressed TCRB transcripts. Method: immunoSEQ multiplex PCR; TCRdb's copy keeps in-frame clones and lacks some. The table has 200,000 to 250,000 clones, about a tenth seen once; the top ten hold roughly 1.3%. Study results and caveats: With patients and controls alike, PCR might favor shorter templates to an equal degree.

CDR1 and CDR2 from the germline V gene are SGHTA and FQGNSA. V lost 3 bases, J lost 1 base, and 3 bases stayed unmatched. This CDR3 is 14 amino acids long. The sequencing input was central memory CD4+ T cells from blood. This receptor was obtained from a man in his late teens or twenties in good health. This chain links TRBV7-2 with TRBJ2-7, with TRBD1 matching over 7 bases. The CDR3 bases are TGTGCCAGCAGCTTGGACAGGAATTCCTACGAGCAGTACTTC. This codes for CASSLDRNSYEQYF. Full variable domain (remainder filled in from reference TRBV7-2 and TRBJ2-7): GAGVSQSPSNKVTEKGKDVELRCDPISGHTALYWYRQSLGQGLEFLIYFQGNSAPDKSGLPSDRFSAERTGGSVSTLTIQRTQQEDSAVYLCASSLDRNSYEQYFGPGTRLTVT.